This is a list of T cell receptor beta chains from one sample in a study of T cells after somatic rescue of genetic block. Clones were read by immunoSEQ multiplex PCR, and TCRdb kept only the in-frame ones, dropping some. The sample gives roughly 120,000 clones, around 90% of which show up once; 1.4% to 1.5% is in the top ten. The source material was peripheral blood mononuclear cells (PBMCs). Receptor source: a young woman. The CDR3 runs from the conserved cysteine through the conserved F or W. The order of the fields is D gene, J gene, clone size, V gene, CDR3 DNA, CDR3 protein. A D gene is named only where the DNA matches it firmly. The size of a clone is reported for some rows only, either as once, few or many, or as a class for expanded clones.

D gene: -
J gene: TRBJ2-3
clone size: -
V gene: TRBV29-1
CDR3 DNA: TGCAGCGCTAGGTCTACCACAGATACGCAGTATTTT
CDR3 protein: CSARSTTDTQYF

D gene: -
J gene: TRBJ1-4
clone size: -
V gene: TRBV7-2
CDR3 DNA: TGTGCCAGCACCCTTCGGGCCACTAATGAAAAACTGTTTTTT
CDR3 protein: CASTLRATNEKLFF

D gene: -
J gene: TRBJ1-2
clone size: once
V gene: TRBV6-5
CDR3 DNA: TGTGCCAGCAAGCCGCAGAGCGATAACTATGGCTACACCTTC
CDR3 protein: CASKPQSDNYGYTF

D gene: -
J gene: TRBJ1-4
clone size: -
V gene: TRBV28
CDR3 DNA: TGTGCCAGCAGCTCCCCCGGGAGGACTAATGAAAAACTGTTTTTT
CDR3 protein: CASSSPGRTNEKLFF

D gene: -
J gene: TRBJ2-7
clone size: -
V gene: TRBV2
CDR3 DNA: TGTGCCAGCACTCGCAGTTCCTACGAGCAGTACTTC
CDR3 protein: CASTRSSYEQYF

D gene: TRBD1
J gene: TRBJ1-6
clone size: -
V gene: TRBV9
CDR3 DNA: TGTGCCAGCAGCGAGACAGGGACCAATTCACCCCTCCACTTT
CDR3 protein: CASSETGTNSPLHF

D gene: -
J gene: TRBJ2-5
clone size: -
V gene: TRBV5-1
CDR3 DNA: TGCGCCAGCAGCCCCGCCGGGACTCTCCAAGAGACCCAGTACTTC
CDR3 protein: CASSPAGTLQETQYF

D gene: TRBD1
J gene: TRBJ2-7
clone size: -
V gene: TRBV9
CDR3 DNA: TGTGCCAGCAGCGCTGGAGCTTCGGGACAGGGGTCCTACGAGCAGTACTTC
CDR3 protein: CASSAGASGQGSYEQYF

D gene: TRBD1
J gene: TRBJ2-2
clone size: -
V gene: TRBV7-2
CDR3 DNA: TGTGCCAGCAGCCGGGACAGTTTGAACACCGGGGAGCTGTTTTTT
CDR3 protein: CASSRDSLNTGELFF

D gene: -
J gene: TRBJ1-5
clone size: -
V gene: TRBV7-2
CDR3 DNA: TGTGCCAGCAGCTTAGTCGGAGCAGACAATCAGCCCCAGCATTTT
CDR3 protein: CASSLVGADNQPQHF

D gene: -
J gene: TRBJ2-1
clone size: -
V gene: TRBV6-5
CDR3 DNA: TGTGCCAGCAGACCCGAGGGGGGGCGGTACAATGAGCAGTTCTTC
CDR3 protein: CASRPEGGRYNEQFF

D gene: -
J gene: TRBJ1-6
clone size: -
V gene: TRBV6-6
CDR3 DNA: TGTGCCAGCAGTCCACAGGGAGGGACATCACCCCTCCACTTT
CDR3 protein: CASSPQGGTSPLHF

D gene: TRBD1
J gene: TRBJ2-3
clone size: -
V gene: TRBV2
CDR3 DNA: TGTGCCAGCAAAAGGGGGCTCACAGATACGCAGTATTTT
CDR3 protein: CASKRGLTDTQYF

D gene: -
J gene: TRBJ2-4
clone size: -
V gene: TRBV21-1
CDR3 DNA: TGTGCCATCCCCAGCGGGTCCATAGCCAAAAACATTCAGTACTTC
CDR3 protein: CAIPSGSIAKNIQYF

D gene: -
J gene: TRBJ2-7
clone size: -
V gene: TRBV14
CDR3 DNA: TGTGCCAGCAGCCCTCTACAGGGTTACTCCTACGAGCAGTACTTC
CDR3 protein: CASSPLQGYSYEQYF

D gene: -
J gene: TRBJ2-3
clone size: -
V gene: TRBV2
CDR3 DNA: TGTGCCAGCAGTGCCAGGGGCACAGATACGCAGTATTTT
CDR3 protein: CASSARGTDTQYF

D gene: TRBD1
J gene: TRBJ1-1
clone size: -
V gene: TRBV12-5
CDR3 DNA: TGTGCTAGTGGTTTAGGGGGCGTCCGGGACACTGAAGCTTTCTTT
CDR3 protein: CASGLGGVRDTEAFF

D gene: -
J gene: TRBJ1-2
clone size: -
V gene: TRBV6-5
CDR3 DNA: TGTGCCAGCAGTTACACGGGGCCGGGGAGCTATGGCTACACCTTC
CDR3 protein: CASSYTGPGSYGYTF

D gene: TRBD2
J gene: TRBJ2-1
clone size: -
V gene: TRBV7-3
CDR3 DNA: TGTGCCAGCAGCTATCCGCCGGGACTACCTTCCTTCAATGAGCAGTTCTTC
CDR3 protein: CASSYPPGLPSFNEQFF

D gene: TRBD2
J gene: TRBJ2-7
clone size: few
V gene: TRBV18
CDR3 DNA: TGTGCCAGCTCACCGGGACTAGCGGGGGCGGGGAACGAGCAGTACTTC
CDR3 protein: CASSPGLAGAGNEQYF

D gene: TRBD2
J gene: TRBJ2-1
clone size: -
V gene: TRBV27
CDR3 DNA: TGTGCCAGCAGTTCGGCGCTAGCGGGATACAATGAGCAGTTCTTC
CDR3 protein: CASSSALAGYNEQFF

D gene: TRBD1
J gene: TRBJ1-2
clone size: once
V gene: TRBV19
CDR3 DNA: TGTGCCAGTAACGCTAATGGGAGACAGGGGAACTATGGCTACACCTTC
CDR3 protein: CASNANGRQGNYGYTF

D gene: -
J gene: TRBJ1-2
clone size: -
V gene: TRBV6-1
CDR3 DNA: TGTGCCAGCAGGGGACGGGACTATGGCTACACCTTC
CDR3 protein: CASRGRDYGYTF

D gene: -
J gene: TRBJ2-1
clone size: -
V gene: TRBV10-3
CDR3 DNA: TGTGCCATCAGTCCGGGGCTAAACGTCGATGAGCAGTTCTTC
CDR3 protein: CAISPGLNVDEQFF

D gene: -
J gene: TRBJ2-4
clone size: -
V gene: TRBV7-9
CDR3 DNA: TGTGCCAGCAGCTTAGAAGGAGGCATTCAGTACTTC
CDR3 protein: CASSLEGGIQYF

D gene: -
J gene: TRBJ1-2
clone size: -
V gene: TRBV6-5
CDR3 DNA: TGTGCCAGCAGTTACGGGGGCAGCTATGGCTACACCTTC
CDR3 protein: CASSYGGSYGYTF

D gene: -
J gene: TRBJ1-1
clone size: -
V gene: TRBV5-1
CDR3 DNA: TGCGCCAGCAGCCCCGGTATCAGTAGTTCCGAAGCTTTCTTT
CDR3 protein: CASSPGISSSEAFF

D gene: -
J gene: TRBJ2-7
clone size: -
V gene: TRBV5-1
CDR3 DNA: TGCGCCAGCAGCTTGGGGCAGGGGACGGGCGAGCAGTACTTC
CDR3 protein: CASSLGQGTGEQYF

D gene: -
J gene: TRBJ2-7
clone size: -
V gene: TRBV5-1
CDR3 DNA: TGCGCCAGCAGCAGTATCCGGGACTACGAGCAGTACTTC
CDR3 protein: CASSSIRDYEQYF

D gene: -
J gene: TRBJ1-1
clone size: -
V gene: TRBV5-5
CDR3 DNA: TGTGCCAGCAGCTTGTGGGAGAGCATGAACACTGAAGCTTTCTTT
CDR3 protein: CASSLWESMNTEAFF

D gene: -
J gene: TRBJ2-3
clone size: once
V gene: TRBV19
CDR3 DNA: TGTACCAGTCTACCGGGTGAGGCAGCCCCAGATACGCAGTATTTT
CDR3 protein: CTSLPGEAAPDTQYF

D gene: -
J gene: TRBJ2-1
clone size: -
V gene: TRBV30
CDR3 DNA: TGTGCCTGGAGCTGGGGTCTTCTATCCTACAATGAGCAGTTCTTC
CDR3 protein: CAWSWGLLSYNEQFF

D gene: -
J gene: TRBJ2-5
clone size: -
V gene: TRBV2
CDR3 DNA: TGTGCCAGCAGTGGGACTACTGGGCCTTTAGACTTC
CDR3 protein: CASSGTTGPLDF

D gene: -
J gene: TRBJ1-2
clone size: -
V gene: TRBV19
CDR3 DNA: TGTGCCAGTAGTAAGGAGGGGAGAGGAGCTAACTATGGCTACACCTTC
CDR3 protein: CASSKEGRGANYGYTF

D gene: -
J gene: TRBJ2-3
clone size: -
V gene: TRBV7-2
CDR3 DNA: TGTGCCAGCAGCGCTCGGGGAGATACGCAGTATTTT
CDR3 protein: CASSARGDTQYF

D gene: TRBD1
J gene: TRBJ2-7
clone size: -
V gene: TRBV7-8
CDR3 DNA: TGTGCCAGCAGCTTAACACAGGGGCGGGAGCAGTACTTC
CDR3 protein: CASSLTQGREQYF

D gene: -
J gene: TRBJ1-3
clone size: -
V gene: TRBV4-2
CDR3 DNA: TGTGCCAGCAGCCGCGAGGACAGCTCTGGAAACACCATATATTTT
CDR3 protein: CASSREDSSGNTIYF

D gene: -
J gene: TRBJ1-2
clone size: -
V gene: TRBV5-1
CDR3 DNA: TGCGCCAGCAGCTGGGACGGGGAGAATGGCTACACCTTC
CDR3 protein: CASSWDGENGYTF

D gene: -
J gene: TRBJ2-7
clone size: -
V gene: TRBV5-1
CDR3 DNA: TGCGCCAGCAGCTTGGAGGGCCCCAACTACGAGCAGTACTTC
CDR3 protein: CASSLEGPNYEQYF

D gene: -
J gene: TRBJ1-2
clone size: -
V gene: TRBV5-1
CDR3 DNA: TGCGCCAGCAGCTTGGGACAGCCAAATGGCTACACCTTC
CDR3 protein: CASSLGQPNGYTF

D gene: -
J gene: TRBJ2-5
clone size: -
V gene: TRBV2
CDR3 DNA: TGTGCCAGCAGTGAAGGCCTCCAGGGTTGGGTAGAGACCCAGTACTTC
CDR3 protein: CASSEGLQGWVETQYF

D gene: -
J gene: TRBJ2-7
clone size: -
V gene: TRBV28
CDR3 DNA: TGTGCCACCTCCGCGGGACGCCACCACGAGCAGTACTTC
CDR3 protein: CATSAGRHHEQYF

D gene: TRBD1
J gene: TRBJ2-5
clone size: -
V gene: TRBV11-2
CDR3 DNA: TGTGCCAGCAGCATCTCAGGGGGAGAGGGGGAGACCCAGTACTTC
CDR3 protein: CASSISGGEGETQYF

D gene: -
J gene: TRBJ1-5
clone size: -
V gene: TRBV4-1
CDR3 DNA: TGCGCCAGCAGCCAAGACCAGAGGGGGGCTGGCAATCAGCCCCAGCATTTT
CDR3 protein: CASSQDQRGAGNQPQHF

D gene: TRBD2
J gene: TRBJ2-5
clone size: -
V gene: TRBV5-5
CDR3 DNA: TGTGCCAGCAGCTTGACCAGACTAGCGGGGATAGAAGAGACCCAGTACTTC
CDR3 protein: CASSLTRLAGIEETQYF